Given below is one T cell receptor beta chain in context. Its antigen is still unknown. The primer mix had 60 Vbeta and 13 Jbeta primers. Sequencing was performed with immunoSEQ multiplex PCR; in TCRdb, only in-frame clones are kept and a portion is missing. This sample has approximately 85,000 clones, with under 90% found just once. The CDR3 is made up of 13 amino acids. Germline lookup yields CDR1 LGHNA and CDR2 YSLEER. With 0 bases removed from V and 8 bases from J, the gap between germline ends came to 8 bases. The sample is drawn from a study of cytomegalovirus exposure and HLA in healthy donors. General study points: A later analysis showed HLA-associated TCR beta chains outstripping equally common others in clonal expansion. Cytomegalovirus status was reportedly diagnosed by the classifier with high specificity and sensitivity.

The TCR originated in a man in his fifties or sixties in good health and CMV-seropositive. The chain couples TRBV4-3 to TRBJ2-1; D is ambiguous. Sequencing input: PBMCs. The CDR3 reads CASSQELSDEQFF. The CDR3 bases are TGCGCCAGCAGCCAAGAACTGTCCGATGAGCAGTTCTTC.